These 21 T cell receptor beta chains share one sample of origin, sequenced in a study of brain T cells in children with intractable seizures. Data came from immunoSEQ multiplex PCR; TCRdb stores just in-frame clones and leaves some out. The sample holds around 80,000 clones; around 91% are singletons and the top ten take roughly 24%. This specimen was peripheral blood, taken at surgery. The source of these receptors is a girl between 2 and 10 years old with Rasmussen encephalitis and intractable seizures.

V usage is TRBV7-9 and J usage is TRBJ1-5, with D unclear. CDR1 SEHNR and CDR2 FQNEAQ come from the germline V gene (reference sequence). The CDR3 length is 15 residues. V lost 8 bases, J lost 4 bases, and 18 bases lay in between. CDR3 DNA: TGTGCCAGCGCCTTTTGGCGGCTGAGAAATCAGCCCCAGCATTTT. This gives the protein CASAFWRLRNQPQHF.

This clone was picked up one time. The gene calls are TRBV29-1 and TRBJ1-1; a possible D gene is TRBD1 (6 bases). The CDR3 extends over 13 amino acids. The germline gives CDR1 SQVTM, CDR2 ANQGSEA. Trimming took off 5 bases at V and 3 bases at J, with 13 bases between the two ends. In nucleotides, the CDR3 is TGCAGCGTTTTTGGGGGCAAGGACACTGAAGCTTTCTTT. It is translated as CSVFGGKDTEAFF.

CDR3 protein: CASSGTSGYNEQFF. The CDR3 DNA reads as TGTGCCAGCAGCGGGACTAGCGGTTACAATGAGCAGTTCTTC. The chain links TRBV2 to TRBJ2-1; TRBD2 agrees at 11 bases. Germline CDR1 and CDR2: SNHLY and FYNNEI. CDR3 length: 14 residues. The J segment lost 4 bases and the V segment lost 6 bases, leaving 2 bases of the junction unmatched.

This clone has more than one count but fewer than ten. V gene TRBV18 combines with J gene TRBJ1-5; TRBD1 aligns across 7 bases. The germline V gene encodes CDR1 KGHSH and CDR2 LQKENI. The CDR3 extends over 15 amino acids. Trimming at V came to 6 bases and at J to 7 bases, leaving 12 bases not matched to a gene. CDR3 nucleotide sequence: TGTGCCAGCTCTCCGGAGGAGGGGGCCGTACAGCCCCAGCATTTT. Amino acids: CASSPEEGAVQPQHF.

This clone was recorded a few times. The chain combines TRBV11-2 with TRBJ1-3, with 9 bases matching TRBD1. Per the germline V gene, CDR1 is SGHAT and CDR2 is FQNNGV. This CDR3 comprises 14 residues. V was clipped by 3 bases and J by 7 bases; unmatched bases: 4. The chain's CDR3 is CASSFGTGSNTIYF. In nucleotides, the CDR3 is TGTGCCAGCAGCTTCGGGACAGGGTCGAACACCATATATTTT.

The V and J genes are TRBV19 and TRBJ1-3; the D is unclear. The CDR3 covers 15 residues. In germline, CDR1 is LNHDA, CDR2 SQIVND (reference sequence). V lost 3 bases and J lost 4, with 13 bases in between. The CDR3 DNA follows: TGTGCCAGTAGTATGCCGGCGGGGAGGGGAAACACCATATATTTT. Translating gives CASSMPAGRGNTIYF.

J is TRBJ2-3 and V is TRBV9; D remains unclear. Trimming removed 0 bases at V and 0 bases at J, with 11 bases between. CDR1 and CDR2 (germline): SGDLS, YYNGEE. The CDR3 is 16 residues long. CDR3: CASSVGGVPSTDTQYF. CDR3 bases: TGTGCCAGCAGCGTAGGTGGGGTTCCTAGCACAGATACGCAGTATTTT.

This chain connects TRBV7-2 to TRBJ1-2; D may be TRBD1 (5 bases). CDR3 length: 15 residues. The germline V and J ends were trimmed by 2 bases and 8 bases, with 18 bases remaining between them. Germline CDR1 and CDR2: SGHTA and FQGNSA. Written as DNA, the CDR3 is TGTGCCAGCAGCTTACACGGGGGAGGGAGAGAAGGCTACACCTTC. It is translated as CASSLHGGGREGYTF.

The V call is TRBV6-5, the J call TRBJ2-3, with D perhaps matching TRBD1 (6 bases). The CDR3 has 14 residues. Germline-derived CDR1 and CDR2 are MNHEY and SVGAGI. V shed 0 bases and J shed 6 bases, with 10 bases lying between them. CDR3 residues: CASSYSSTGDTQYF. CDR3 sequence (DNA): TGTGCCAGCAGTTACTCGAGTACAGGGGATACGCAGTATTTT.

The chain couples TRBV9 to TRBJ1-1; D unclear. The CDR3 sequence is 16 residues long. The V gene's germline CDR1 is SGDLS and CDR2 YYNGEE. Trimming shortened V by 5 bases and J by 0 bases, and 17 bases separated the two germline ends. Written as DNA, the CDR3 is TGTGCCAGCAGTACTCCTGTGGAGGGTATGAACACTGAAGCTTTCTTT. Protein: CASSTPVEGMNTEAFF.

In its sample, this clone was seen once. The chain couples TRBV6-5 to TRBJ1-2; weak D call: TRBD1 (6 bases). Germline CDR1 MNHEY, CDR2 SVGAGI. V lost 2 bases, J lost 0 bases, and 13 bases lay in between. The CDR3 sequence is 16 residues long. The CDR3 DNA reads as TGTGCCAGCAGTTACGAGGGGGGGATACCTAACTATGGCTACACCTTC. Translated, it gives CASSYEGGIPNYGYTF.

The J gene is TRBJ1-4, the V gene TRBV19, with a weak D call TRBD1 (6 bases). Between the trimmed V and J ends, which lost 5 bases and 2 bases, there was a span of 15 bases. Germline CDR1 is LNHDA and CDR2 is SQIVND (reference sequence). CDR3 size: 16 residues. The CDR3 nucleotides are TGTGCCAGTAGTTCGAACAGGGATCGTACTAATGAAAAACTGTTTTTT. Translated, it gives CASSSNRDRTNEKLFF. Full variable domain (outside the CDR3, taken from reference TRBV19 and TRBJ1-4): DGGITQSPKYLFRKEGQNVTLSCEQNLNHDAMYWYRQDPGQGLRLIYYSQIVNDFQKGDIAEGYSVSREKKESFPLTVTSAQKNPTAFYLCASSSNRDRTNEKLFFGSGTQLSVL.

CDR3 nucleotides: TGTGCCTGGAGTGACGGACAGCCCAATCAGCCCCAGCATTTT. Protein product: CAWSDGQPNQPQHF. The rearrangement uses TRBV30 and TRBJ1-5, with D possibly TRBD1 on 6 matching bases. This CDR3 has 14 residues. Germline values: CDR1 GTSNPN, CDR2 SVGIG (reference sequence). Trimming shortened V by 1 base and J by 3 bases, and 10 bases separated the two germline ends.

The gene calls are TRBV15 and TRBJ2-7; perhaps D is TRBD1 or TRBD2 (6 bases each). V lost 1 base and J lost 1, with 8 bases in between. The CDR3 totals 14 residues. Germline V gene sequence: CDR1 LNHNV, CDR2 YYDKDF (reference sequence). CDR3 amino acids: CATSRGGASYEQYF. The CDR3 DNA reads TGTGCCACCAGCAGAGGGGGGGCGTCCTACGAGCAGTACTTC.

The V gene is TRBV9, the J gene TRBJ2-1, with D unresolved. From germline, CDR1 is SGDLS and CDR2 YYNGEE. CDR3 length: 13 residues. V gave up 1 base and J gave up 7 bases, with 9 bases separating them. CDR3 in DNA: TGTGCCAGCAGCGTAACGGCGTCGAATGAGCAGTTCTTC. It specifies CASSVTASNEQFF.

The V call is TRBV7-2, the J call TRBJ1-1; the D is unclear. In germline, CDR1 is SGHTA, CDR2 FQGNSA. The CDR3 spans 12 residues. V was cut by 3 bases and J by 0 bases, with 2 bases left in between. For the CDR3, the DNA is TGTGCCAGCAGCTTTATGAACACTGAAGCTTTCTTT. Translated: CASSFMNTEAFF.

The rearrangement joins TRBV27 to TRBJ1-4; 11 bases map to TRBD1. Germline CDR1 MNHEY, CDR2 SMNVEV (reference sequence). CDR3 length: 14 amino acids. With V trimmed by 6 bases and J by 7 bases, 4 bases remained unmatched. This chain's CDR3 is CASRGTGGSEKLFF. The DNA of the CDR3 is TGTGCCAGCAGAGGGACAGGGGGAAGTGAAAAACTGTTTTTT.

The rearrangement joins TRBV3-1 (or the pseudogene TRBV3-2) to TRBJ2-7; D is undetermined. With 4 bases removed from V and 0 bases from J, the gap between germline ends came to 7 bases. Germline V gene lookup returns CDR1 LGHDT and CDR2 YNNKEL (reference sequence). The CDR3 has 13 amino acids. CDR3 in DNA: TGTGCCAGCAGCCCATCGCACTCCTACGAGCAGTACTTC. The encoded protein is CASSPSHSYEQYF.

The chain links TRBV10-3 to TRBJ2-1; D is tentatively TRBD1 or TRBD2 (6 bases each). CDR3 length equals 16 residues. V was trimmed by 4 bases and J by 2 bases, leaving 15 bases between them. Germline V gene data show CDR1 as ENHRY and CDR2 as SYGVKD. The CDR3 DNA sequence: TGTGCCATCAGTGGCCCGGGGGCGGAACCCTACAATGAGCAGTTCTTC. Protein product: CAISGPGAEPYNEQFF.

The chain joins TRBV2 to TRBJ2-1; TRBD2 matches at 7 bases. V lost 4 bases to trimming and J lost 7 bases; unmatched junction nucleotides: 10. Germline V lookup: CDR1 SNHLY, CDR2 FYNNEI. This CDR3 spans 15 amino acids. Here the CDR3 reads CASSVLAGLGNEQFF. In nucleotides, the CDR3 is TGTGCCAGCAGTGTCTTAGCGGGTCTTGGGAATGAGCAGTTCTTC. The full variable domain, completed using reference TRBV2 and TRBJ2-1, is EPEVTQTPSHQVTQMGQEVILRCVPISNHLYFYWYRQILGQKVEFLVSFYNNEISEKSEIFDDQFSVERPDGSNFTLKIRSTKLEDSAMYFCASSVLAGLGNEQFFGPGTRLTVL.

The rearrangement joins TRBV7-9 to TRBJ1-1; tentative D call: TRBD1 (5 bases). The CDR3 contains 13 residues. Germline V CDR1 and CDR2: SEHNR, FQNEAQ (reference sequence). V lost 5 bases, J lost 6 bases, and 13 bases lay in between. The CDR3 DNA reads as TGTGCCAGCAGCCCCTCCGGGGGGGCTGAAGCTTTCTTT. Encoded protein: CASSPSGGAEAFF.